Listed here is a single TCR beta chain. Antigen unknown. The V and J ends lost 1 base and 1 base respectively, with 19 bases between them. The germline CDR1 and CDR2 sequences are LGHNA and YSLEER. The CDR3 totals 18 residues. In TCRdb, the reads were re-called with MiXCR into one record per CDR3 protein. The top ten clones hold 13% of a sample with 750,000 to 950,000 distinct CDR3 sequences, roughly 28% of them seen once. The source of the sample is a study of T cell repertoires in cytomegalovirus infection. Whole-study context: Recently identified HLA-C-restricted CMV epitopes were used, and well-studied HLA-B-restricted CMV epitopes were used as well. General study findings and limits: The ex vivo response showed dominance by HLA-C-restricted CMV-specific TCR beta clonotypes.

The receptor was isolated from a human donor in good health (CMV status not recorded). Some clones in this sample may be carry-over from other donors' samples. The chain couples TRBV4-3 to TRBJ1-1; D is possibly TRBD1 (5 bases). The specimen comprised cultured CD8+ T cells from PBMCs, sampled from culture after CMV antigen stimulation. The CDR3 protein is CASSQGPGPVNKNTEAFF. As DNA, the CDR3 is TGCGCCAGCAGCCAAGGACCGGGACCGGTTAATAAGAACACTGAAGCTTTCTTT.